This TCR beta chain was profiled in a study of blood T cell repertoires in COVID-19. Study summary: Sources were T cells, B-cell-depleted T cells, or PBMCs; the material itself was cDNA or gDNA.

The CDR3 is 14 residues long. The germline V and J ends were trimmed by 8 bases and 1 base, with 11 bases remaining between them. Germline loops: CDR1 MNHEY, CDR2 SVGAGI. Original processing notes: Reference gene primer amplification yielded estimated nucleated cell counts. Only in-frame clones appear in the TCRdb table, and some are missing; sequencing was by immunoSEQ multiplex PCR. That table is the source of V, J and clone size, and D and trimming were worked out from the DNA. The top ten hold roughly 4% of the sample, which has under 500,000 clones, around 89% seen once. V usage is TRBV6-5 and J usage is TRBJ2-2, with a possible D match to TRBD1 (6 bases). This TCR came from a woman under 40 with acute or convalescent COVID-19. The sequenced sample was peripheral blood. Written as DNA, the CDR3 is TGTGCCAGCGGACCGGGACAGAACACCGGGGAGCTGTTTTTT. It translates to CASGPGQNTGELFF.